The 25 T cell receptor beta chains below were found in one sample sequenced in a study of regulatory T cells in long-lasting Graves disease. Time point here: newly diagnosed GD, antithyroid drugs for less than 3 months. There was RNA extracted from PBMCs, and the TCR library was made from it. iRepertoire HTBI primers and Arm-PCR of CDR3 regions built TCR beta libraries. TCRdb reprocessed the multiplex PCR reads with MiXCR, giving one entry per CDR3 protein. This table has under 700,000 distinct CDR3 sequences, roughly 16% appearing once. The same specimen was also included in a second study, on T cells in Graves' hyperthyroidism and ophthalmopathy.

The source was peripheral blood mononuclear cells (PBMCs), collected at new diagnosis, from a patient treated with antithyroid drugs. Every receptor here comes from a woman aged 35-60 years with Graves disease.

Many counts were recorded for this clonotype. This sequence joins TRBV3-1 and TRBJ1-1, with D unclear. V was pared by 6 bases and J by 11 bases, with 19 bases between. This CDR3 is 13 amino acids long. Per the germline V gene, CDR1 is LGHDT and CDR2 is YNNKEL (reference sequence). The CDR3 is CASSRTSHGVAFF. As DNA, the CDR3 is TGTGCCAGCAGTCGGACGTCCCATGGAGTTGCTTTCTTT.

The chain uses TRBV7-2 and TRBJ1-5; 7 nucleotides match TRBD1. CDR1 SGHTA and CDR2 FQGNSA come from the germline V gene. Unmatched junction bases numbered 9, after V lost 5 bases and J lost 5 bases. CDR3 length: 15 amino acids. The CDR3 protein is CASSPGQVADQPQHF. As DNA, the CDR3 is TGTGCCAGCAGCCCCGGACAGGTTGCGGATCAGCCCCAGCATTTT.

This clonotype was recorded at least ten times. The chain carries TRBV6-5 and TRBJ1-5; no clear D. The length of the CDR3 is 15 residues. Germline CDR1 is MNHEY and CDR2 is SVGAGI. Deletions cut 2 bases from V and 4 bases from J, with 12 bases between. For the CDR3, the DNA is TGTGCCAGCAGTTACGGTCAGGCAGAAAATCAGCCCCAGCATTTT. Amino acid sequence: CASSYGQAENQPQHF.

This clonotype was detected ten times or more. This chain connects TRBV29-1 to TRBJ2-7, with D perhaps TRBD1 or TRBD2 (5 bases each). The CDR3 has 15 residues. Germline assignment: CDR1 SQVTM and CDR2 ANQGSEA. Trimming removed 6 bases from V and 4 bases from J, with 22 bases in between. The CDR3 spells CSVLRAVGRQYEQYF. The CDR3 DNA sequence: TGCAGCGTCCTTCGGGCGGTGGGACGACAATACGAGCAGTACTTC.

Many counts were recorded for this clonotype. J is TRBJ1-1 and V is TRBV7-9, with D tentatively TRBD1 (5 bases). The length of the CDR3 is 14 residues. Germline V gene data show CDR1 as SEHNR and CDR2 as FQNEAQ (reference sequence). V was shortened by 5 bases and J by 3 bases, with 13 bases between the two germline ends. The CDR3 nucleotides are TGTGCCAGCAGCCCACCCGAGGGGTACACTGAAGCTTTCTTT. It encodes CASSPPEGYTEAFF.

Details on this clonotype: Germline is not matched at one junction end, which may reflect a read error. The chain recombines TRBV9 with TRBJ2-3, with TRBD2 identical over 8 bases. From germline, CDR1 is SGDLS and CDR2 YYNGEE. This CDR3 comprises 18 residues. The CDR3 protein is CVSSVATGGGRSTDTQYF. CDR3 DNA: TGTGTCAGCAGCGTAGCTACGGGGGGGGGCCGGTCCACAGATACGCAGTATTTT.

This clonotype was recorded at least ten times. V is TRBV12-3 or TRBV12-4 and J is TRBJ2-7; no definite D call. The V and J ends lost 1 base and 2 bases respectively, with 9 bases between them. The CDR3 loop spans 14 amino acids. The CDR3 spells CASSLGDPPYEQYF. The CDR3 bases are TGTGCCAGCAGTTTAGGGGATCCCCCCTACGAGCAGTACTTC.

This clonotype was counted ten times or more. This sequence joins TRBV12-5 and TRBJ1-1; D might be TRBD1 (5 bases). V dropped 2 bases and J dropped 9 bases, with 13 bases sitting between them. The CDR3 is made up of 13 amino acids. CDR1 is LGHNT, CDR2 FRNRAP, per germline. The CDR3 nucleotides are TGTGCTAGTGGTTTGTCAGGGTACTTTCAAGCTTTCTTT. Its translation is CASGLSGYFQAFF.

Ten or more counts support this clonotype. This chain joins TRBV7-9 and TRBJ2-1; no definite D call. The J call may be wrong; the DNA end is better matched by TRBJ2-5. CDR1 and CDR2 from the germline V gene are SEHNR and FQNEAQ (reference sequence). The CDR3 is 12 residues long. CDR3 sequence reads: CASGNPAGTQYF. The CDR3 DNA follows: TGTGCCAGCGGCAATCCCGCTGGGACCCAGTACTTC.

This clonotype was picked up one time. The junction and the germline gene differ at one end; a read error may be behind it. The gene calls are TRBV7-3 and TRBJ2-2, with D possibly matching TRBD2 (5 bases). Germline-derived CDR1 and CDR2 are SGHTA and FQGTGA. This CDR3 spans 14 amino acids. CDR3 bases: TGTGCCAGCAGTAAGGGTGGTAACACCGGGGAGCTGCTTTTT. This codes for CASSKGGNTGELLF.

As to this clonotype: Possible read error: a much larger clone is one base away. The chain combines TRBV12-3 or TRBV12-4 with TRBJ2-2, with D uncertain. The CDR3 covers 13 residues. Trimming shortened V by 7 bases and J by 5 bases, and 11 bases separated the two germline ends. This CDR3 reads CASTLLLTGELFF. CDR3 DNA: TGTGCCAGCACCCTCCTCCTGACCGGGGAGCTGTTTTTT.

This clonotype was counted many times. The CDR3 loop is CASSRTGQAGEDTQYF. CDR3 nucleotide sequence: TGTGCCAGCAGCCGTACGGGACAGGCCGGGGAAGATACGCAGTATTTT. This chain connects TRBV2 to TRBJ2-3; 8 bases align to TRBD1. From germline, CDR1 is SNHLY and CDR2 FYNNEI. The CDR3 has 16 amino acids. V shed 6 bases and J 5 bases; nucleotides not matched to a gene: 13.

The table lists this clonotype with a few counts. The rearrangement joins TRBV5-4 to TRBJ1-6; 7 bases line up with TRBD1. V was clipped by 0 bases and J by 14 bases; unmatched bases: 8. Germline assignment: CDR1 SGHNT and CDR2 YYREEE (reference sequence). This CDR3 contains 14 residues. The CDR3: CASSLAGQPWALHF. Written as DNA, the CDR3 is TGTGCCAGCAGCTTGGCGGGACAGCCTTGGGCCCTCCACTTT. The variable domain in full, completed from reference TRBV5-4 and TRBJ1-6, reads ETGVTQSPTHLIKTRGQQVTLRCSSQSGHNTVSWYQQALGQGPQFIFQYYREEENGRGNFPPRFSGLQFPNYSSELNVNALELDDSALYLCASSLAGQPWALHFGNGTRLTVT.

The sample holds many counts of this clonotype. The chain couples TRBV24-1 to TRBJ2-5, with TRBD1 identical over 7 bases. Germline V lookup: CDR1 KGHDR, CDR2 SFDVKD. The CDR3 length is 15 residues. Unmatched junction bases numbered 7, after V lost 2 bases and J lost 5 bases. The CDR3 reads CATSDSTGYLETQYF. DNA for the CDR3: TGTGCCACCAGTGATTCGACAGGGTATTTGGAGACCCAGTACTTC.

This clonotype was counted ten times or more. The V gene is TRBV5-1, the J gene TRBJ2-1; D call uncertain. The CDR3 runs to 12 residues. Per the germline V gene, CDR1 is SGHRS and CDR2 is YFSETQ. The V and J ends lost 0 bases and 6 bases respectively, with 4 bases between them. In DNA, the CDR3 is TGCGCCAGCAGCTTGGAAGCCAATGAGCAGTTCTTC. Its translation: CASSLEANEQFF. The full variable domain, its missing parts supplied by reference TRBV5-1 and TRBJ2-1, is KAGVTQTPRYLIKTRGQQVTLSCSPISGHRSVSWYQQTPGQGLQFLFEYFSETQRNKGNFPGRFSGRQFSNSRSEMNVSTLELGDSALYLCASSLEANEQFFGPGTRLTVL.

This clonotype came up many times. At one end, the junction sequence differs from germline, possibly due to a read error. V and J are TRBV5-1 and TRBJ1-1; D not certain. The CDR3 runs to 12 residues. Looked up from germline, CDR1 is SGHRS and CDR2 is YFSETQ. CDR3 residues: CASSLGWTEAFF. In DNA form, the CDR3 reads TGTGCCAGCAGCTTAGGTTGGACTGAAGCTTTCTTT.

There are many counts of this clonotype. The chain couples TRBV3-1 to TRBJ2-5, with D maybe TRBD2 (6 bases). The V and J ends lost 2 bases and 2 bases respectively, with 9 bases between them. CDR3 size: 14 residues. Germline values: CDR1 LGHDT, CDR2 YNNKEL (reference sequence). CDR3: CASSQRGLQETQYF. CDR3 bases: TGTGCCAGCAGCCAACGGGGACTGCAAGAGACCCAGTACTTC.

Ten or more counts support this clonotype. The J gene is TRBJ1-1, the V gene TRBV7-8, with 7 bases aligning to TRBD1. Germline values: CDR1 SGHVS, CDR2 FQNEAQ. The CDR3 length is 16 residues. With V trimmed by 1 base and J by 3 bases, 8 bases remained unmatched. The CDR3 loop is CASSLGDRESDTEAFF. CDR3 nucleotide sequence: TGTGCCAGCAGCTTAGGAGACAGGGAGTCGGACACTGAAGCTTTCTTT.

CDR3 bases: TGTGCCAGTAGTAACCCAACTCGCGGGGGCCCCGGGGGAAACATTCAGTACTTC. Translation gives CASSNPTRGGPGGNIQYF. V usage is TRBV19 and J usage is TRBJ2-4; possible D gene TRBD2, 7 bases. The CDR3 covers 18 residues. V lost 4 bases and J lost 6, with 25 bases in between. CDR1 and CDR2 (germline): LNHDA, SQIVND (reference sequence).

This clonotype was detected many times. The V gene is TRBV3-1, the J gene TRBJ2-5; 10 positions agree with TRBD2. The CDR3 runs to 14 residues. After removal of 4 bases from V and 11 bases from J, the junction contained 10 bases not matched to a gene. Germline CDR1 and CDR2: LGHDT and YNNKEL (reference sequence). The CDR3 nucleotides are TGTGCCAGCAGCCCAGCCAGCGGGGGGGCACGGCAGTACTTC. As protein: CASSPASGGARQYF.

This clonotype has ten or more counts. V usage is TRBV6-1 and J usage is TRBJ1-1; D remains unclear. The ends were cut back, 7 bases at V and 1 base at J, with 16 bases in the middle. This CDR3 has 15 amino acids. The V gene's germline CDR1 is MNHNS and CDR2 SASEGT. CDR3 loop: CASMDGSKGNTEAFF. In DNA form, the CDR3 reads TGTGCCAGCATGGACGGAAGCAAAGGGAACACTGAAGCTTTCTTT.

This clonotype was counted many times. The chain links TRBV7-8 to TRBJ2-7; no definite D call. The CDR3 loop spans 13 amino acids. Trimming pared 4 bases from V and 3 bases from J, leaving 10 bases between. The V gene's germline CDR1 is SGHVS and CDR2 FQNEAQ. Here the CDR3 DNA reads TGTGCCAGCAGCTATTCCCTCAACTACGAGCAGTACTTC. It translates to CASSYSLNYEQYF.

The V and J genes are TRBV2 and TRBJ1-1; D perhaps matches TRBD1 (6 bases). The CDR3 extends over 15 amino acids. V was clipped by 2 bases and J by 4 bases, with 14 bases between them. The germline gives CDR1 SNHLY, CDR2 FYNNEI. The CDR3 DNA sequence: TGTGCCAGCAGTGAAATCGGGCAGGGGATCACTGAAGCTTTCTTT. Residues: CASSEIGQGITEAFF.

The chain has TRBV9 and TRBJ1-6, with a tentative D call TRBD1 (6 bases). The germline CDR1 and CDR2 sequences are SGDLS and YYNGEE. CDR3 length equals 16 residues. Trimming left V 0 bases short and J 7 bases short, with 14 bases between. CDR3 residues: CASSVVPVGGNSPLHF. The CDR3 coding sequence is TGTGCCAGCAGCGTAGTTCCTGTTGGGGGCAATTCACCCCTCCACTTT.

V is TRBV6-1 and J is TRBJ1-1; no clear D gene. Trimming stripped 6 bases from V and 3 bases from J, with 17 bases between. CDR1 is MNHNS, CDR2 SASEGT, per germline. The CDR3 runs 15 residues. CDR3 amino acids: CASRTTPSEDTEAFF. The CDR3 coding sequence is TGTGCCAGCAGGACCACTCCCTCGGAGGACACTGAAGCTTTCTTT.